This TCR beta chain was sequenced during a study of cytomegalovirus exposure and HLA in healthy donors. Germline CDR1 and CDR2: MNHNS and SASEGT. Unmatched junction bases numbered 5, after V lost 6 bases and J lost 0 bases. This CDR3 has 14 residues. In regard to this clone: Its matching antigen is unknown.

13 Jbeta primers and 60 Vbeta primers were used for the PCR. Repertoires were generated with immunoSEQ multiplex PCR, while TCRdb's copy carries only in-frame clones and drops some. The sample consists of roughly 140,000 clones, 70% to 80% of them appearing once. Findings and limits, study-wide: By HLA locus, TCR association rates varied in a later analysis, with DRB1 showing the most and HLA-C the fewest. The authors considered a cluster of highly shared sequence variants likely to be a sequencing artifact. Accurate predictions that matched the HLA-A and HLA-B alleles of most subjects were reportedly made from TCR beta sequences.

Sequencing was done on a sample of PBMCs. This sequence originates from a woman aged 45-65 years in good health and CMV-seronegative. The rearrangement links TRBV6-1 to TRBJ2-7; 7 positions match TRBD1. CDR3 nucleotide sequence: TGTGCCAGCAGGGGGACAGTTTACTCCTACGAGCAGTACTTC. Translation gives CASRGTVYSYEQYF.